This entry lists 17 T cell receptor beta chains sequenced from one sample in a study of identical twins. TCRdb re-analysed the 5' RACE reads in MiXCR, keeping a single row per CDR3 protein. Of 450,000 to 500,000 distinct CDR3 sequences listed, about 13% are singletons. A further study also used this sample, focusing on yellow fever vaccine responses in identical twins.

The sample consisted of CD4+ T cells sorted from blood. The receptors originated from a woman under 30 in good health.

This chain uses TRBV20-1 with TRBJ1-6; unclear D gene. Germline CDR1 reads DFQATT; CDR2 reads SNEGSKA (reference sequence). V lost 0 bases to trimming and J lost 9 bases, with 15 bases between them. The CDR3 is 15 residues long. The CDR3 nucleotides read TGCAGTGCTAGAGATTACCTAGGCAGATCTTCACCCCTCCACTTT. Its protein product is CSARDYLGRSSPLHF.

The chain combines TRBV7-8 with TRBJ2-7; D is uncertain. The V gene's germline CDR1 is SGHVS and CDR2 FQNEAQ. V was trimmed by 2 bases and J by 1 base, leaving 12 bases between them. This CDR3 spans 15 amino acids. This chain's CDR3 is CASSLQPELSYEQYF. The CDR3 DNA is TGTGCCAGCAGCTTACAACCCGAGCTTTCCTACGAGCAGTACTTC.

The rearrangement links TRBV6-1 to TRBJ1-5; perhaps TRBD1 as D (5 bases). CDR3 length: 17 residues. V lost 5 bases, J lost 0 bases, and 17 bases lay in between. Germline lookup yields CDR1 MNHNS and CDR2 SASEGT. For the CDR3, the DNA is TGTGCCAGCAGTCGGGGACGGGCCGGGGATAGCAATCAGCCCCAGCATTTT. Encoded protein: CASSRGRAGDSNQPQHF.

The chain carries TRBV27 and TRBJ2-2; TRBD1 aligns across 9 bases. CDR3 length: 17 residues. Trimming took 5 bases from V and 1 from J; bases not matched to a gene: 8. The V gene's germline CDR1 is MNHEY and CDR2 SMNVEV (reference sequence). CDR3 DNA sequence: TGTGCCAGCAGTCTACAGGGGGCACTCGGGAACACCGGGGAGCTGTTTTTT. Translation: CASSLQGALGNTGELFF.

In its sample, this clonotype was seen many times. V is TRBV12-3 or TRBV12-4 and J is TRBJ2-1; maybe TRBD2 (5 bases). The CDR3 loop spans 15 amino acids. The V end was cut by 5 bases, the J end by 4 bases, with 15 bases between. CDR3 sequence (DNA): TGTGCCAGCAGTCCCCTCAGGACGGGGTACAATGAGCAGTTCTTC. It codes for CASSPLRTGYNEQFF.

This clonotype was counted between two and nine times. This chain connects TRBV12-3 or TRBV12-4 to TRBJ2-1; D remains ambiguous. V shed 3 bases and J shed 11 bases, with 8 bases lying between them. CDR3 size: 11 residues. The CDR3 protein is CASSFTAQQFF. For the CDR3, the DNA is TGTGCCAGCAGTTTTACGGCACAGCAGTTCTTC.

This clonotype was observed many times. Germline and junction disagree at one end, which may indicate a read error. The chain has TRBV5-1 and TRBJ2-5; D not resolved. The CDR3 sequence is 14 residues long. Germline values: CDR1 SGHRS, CDR2 YFSETQ. CDR3 coding DNA: TGTGCCAGCAGCTTAGGTGGAGTTCAAGAGACCCAGTACTTC. Translation: CASSLGGVQETQYF.

This clonotype was seen a few times. DNA for the CDR3: TGTGCCAGCAGCAATTCTCGACTGCTTGGGGCCAACGTCCTGACTTTC. It codes for CASSNSRLLGANVLTF. This chain links TRBV11-1 with TRBJ2-6; D remains unclear. Germline CDR1 reads SGHAT; CDR2 reads FQDESV (reference sequence). V dropped 5 bases and J dropped 3 bases, with 14 bases sitting between them. The CDR3 loop spans 16 amino acids.

The V call is TRBV3-1, the J call TRBJ2-2; unclear D gene. The CDR3 sequence is 14 residues long. CDR1 is LGHDT, CDR2 YNNKEL, per germline (reference sequence). Trimming removed 4 bases from V and 7 bases from J, with 13 bases in between. DNA of the CDR3: TGTGCCAGCAGCCTTCCCTCGCGCCACGGGGAGCTGTTTTTT. As protein: CASSLPSRHGELFF.

The chain has TRBV29-1 and TRBJ1-2; no definite D call. Germline CDR1 reads SQVTM; CDR2 reads ANQGSEA. V was clipped by 1 base and J by 0 bases, with 9 bases between them. CDR3 length equals 14 residues. DNA for the CDR3: TGCAGCGTTGAAGGCCCAAATCCTAACTATGGCTACACCTTC. Amino acid sequence: CSVEGPNPNYGYTF.

This chain links TRBV12-3 or TRBV12-4 with TRBJ2-1; 10 positions agree with TRBD2. The CDR3 runs 15 residues. The ends lost 6 bases at V and 7 bases at J; junction bases unmatched: 9. Here the CDR3 DNA reads TGTGCCAGCAGAGCCCCGGCTAGCGGGAGTAATGAGCAGTTCTTC. As protein: CASRAPASGSNEQFF.

Concerning this clonotype itself: One base away lies a much larger clone, so this may be a sequencing read error. This chain connects TRBV6-5 to TRBJ2-2, with D possibly called TRBD1 or TRBD2 (6 bases each). The CDR3 is 14 amino acids. Germline V gene data show CDR1 as MNHEY and CDR2 as SVGAGI. Trimming removed 1 base at V and 7 bases at J, with 10 bases between. Written as DNA, the CDR3 is TGTGCCAGCAGTTACTGGGGGGCAGTCGGGGAGCTGTTTTTT. It yields the protein CASSYWGAVGELFF.

This clonotype was counted only a few times. The chain recombines TRBV20-1 with TRBJ2-1; 8 nucleotides align to TRBD2. The CDR3 runs 16 residues. The trim removed 2 bases at V and 0 bases at J, leaving 6 bases unmatched. CDR1 is DFQATT, CDR2 SNEGSKA, per germline (reference sequence). CDR3 DNA sequence: TGCAGTGCTAGAACTAGCGGAAAGAGCTCCTACAATGAGCAGTTCTTC. Its protein product is CSARTSGKSSYNEQFF.

Only a few counts were recorded for this clonotype. The chain links TRBV28 to TRBJ2-7; D may be TRBD2 (6 bases). The CDR3 is 12 amino acids. The V and J ends lost 7 bases and 3 bases respectively, with 10 bases between them. Germline V gene data show CDR1 as MDHEN and CDR2 as SYDVKM. CDR3 in amino acids: CASTLEGYEQYF. The CDR3 DNA sequence: TGTGCCAGCACCCTGGAGGGCTACGAGCAGTACTTC. The full variable domain, completed using reference TRBV28 and TRBJ2-7, is DVKVTQSSRYLVKRTGEKVFLECVQDMDHENMFWYRQDPGLGLRLIYFSYDVKMKEKGDIPEGYSVSREKKERFSLILESASTNQTSMYLCASTLEGYEQYFGPGTRLTVT.

This clonotype has a handful of counts. V is TRBV6-2 or TRBV6-3 and J is TRBJ2-7, with a tentative D call TRBD1 (5 bases). The CDR3 has 13 residues. The ends were cut back, 2 bases at V and 1 base at J, with 6 bases in the middle. The V gene's germline CDR1 is MNHEY and CDR2 SVGEGT. The CDR3 bases are TGTGCCAGCAGTTACGACAGTTCCTACGAGCAGTACTTC. This codes for CASSYDSSYEQYF.

Only a few counts were recorded for this clonotype. The chain recombines TRBV7-2 with TRBJ2-7; the match to TRBD2 covers 16 bases. This CDR3 has 17 residues. CDR1 and CDR2 from the germline V gene are SGHTA and FQGNSA. V shed 0 bases and J 4 bases; nucleotides not matched to a gene: 3. The CDR3 loop is CASSLATGLAGGYEQYF. The CDR3 DNA reads TGTGCCAGCAGCTTAGCGACGGGACTAGCGGGAGGGTACGAGCAGTACTTC.

This clonotype was seen repeatedly, ten times or more. The chain carries TRBV3-1 and TRBJ2-5, with a tentative D call TRBD1 (6 bases). Germline V lookup: CDR1 LGHDT, CDR2 YNNKEL (reference sequence). CDR3 length: 15 amino acids. The ends were cut back, 2 bases at V and 1 base at J, with 11 bases in the middle. CDR3 sequence reads: CASSQPGTPQETQYF. In DNA form, the CDR3 reads TGTGCCAGCAGCCAACCCGGGACACCCCAAGAGACCCAGTACTTC.